The entry below gives a single T cell receptor beta chain sequence along with its context. CDR3 length: 12 residues. Germline loops: CDR1 LGHDT, CDR2 YNNKEL (reference sequence). The ends were cut back, 6 bases at V and 10 bases at J, with 13 bases in the middle. TCRdb re-analysed the 5' RACE reads in MiXCR, keeping a single row per CDR3 protein. Of 140,000 to 150,000 distinct CDR3 sequences in the sample, approximately 25% were seen once. These data are taken from a study of T-cell memory formation after mild COVID-19. The chain combines TRBV3-1 with TRBJ2-1; D gene uncertain. The sequenced material came from PBMCs or a T cell subset sorted from them (not recorded which). The TCR sequence derives from an adult woman who had mild COVID-19 (a few samples of this study predate the infection). Cell type and time point are not known. For the CDR3, the DNA is TGTGCCAGCAGTCAAAAGAGCAGGGAGCAGTTCTTC. The encoded protein is CASSQKSREQFF.